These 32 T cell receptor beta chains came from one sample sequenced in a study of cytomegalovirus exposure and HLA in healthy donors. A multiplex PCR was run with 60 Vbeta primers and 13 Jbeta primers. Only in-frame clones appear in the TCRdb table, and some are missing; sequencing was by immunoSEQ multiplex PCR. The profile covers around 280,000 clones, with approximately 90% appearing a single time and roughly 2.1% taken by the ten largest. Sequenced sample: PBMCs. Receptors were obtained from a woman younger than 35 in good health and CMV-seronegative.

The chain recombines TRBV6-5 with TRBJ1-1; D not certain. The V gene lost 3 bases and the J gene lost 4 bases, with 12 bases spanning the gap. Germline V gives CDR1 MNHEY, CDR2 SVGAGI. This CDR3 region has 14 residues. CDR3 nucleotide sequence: TGTGCCAGCAGTTATGGAGGTTCGATCACTGAAGCTTTCTTT. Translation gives CASSYGGSITEAFF.

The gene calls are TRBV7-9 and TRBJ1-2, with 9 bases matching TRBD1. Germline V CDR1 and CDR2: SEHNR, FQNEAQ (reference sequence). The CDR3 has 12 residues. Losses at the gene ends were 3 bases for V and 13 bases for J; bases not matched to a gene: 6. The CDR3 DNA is TGTGCCAGCAGCTTTGGACAGGGGTACTTCACCTTC. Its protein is CASSFGQGYFTF. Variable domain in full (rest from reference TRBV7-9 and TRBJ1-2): DTGVSQNPRHKITKRGQNVTFRCDPISEHNRLYWYRQTLGQGPEFLTYFQNEAQLEKSRLLSDRFSAERPKGSFSTLEIQRTEQGDSAMYLCASSFGQGYFTFGSGTRLTVV.

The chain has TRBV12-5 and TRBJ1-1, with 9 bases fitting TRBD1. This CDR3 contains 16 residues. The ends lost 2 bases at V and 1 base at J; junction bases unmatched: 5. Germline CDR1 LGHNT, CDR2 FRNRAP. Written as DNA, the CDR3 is TGTGCTAGTGGTTTGAGGGGACAGGGCTGGAACACTGAAGCTTTCTTT. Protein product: CASGLRGQGWNTEAFF.

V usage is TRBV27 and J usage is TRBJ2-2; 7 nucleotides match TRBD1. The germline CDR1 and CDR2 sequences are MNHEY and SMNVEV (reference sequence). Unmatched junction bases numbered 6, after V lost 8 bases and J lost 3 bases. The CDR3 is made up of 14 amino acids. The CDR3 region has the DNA TGTGCCAGCCATAAACAGGGGTACACCGGGGAGCTGTTTTTT. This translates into CASHKQGYTGELFF.

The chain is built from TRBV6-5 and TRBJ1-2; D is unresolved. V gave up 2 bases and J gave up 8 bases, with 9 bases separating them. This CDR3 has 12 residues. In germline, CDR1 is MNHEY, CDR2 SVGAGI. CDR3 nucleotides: TGTGCCAGCAGTTACCCGGGATGGGGCTACACCTTC. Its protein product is CASSYPGWGYTF.

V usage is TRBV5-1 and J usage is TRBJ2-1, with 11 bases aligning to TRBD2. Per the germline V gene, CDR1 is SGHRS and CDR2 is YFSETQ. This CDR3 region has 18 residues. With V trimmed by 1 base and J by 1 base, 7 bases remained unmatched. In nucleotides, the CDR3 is TGCGCCAGCAGCTTGCTGCCTAGCGGGGGGTCTTCCTACAATGAGCAGTTCTTC. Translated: CASSLLPSGGSSYNEQFF.

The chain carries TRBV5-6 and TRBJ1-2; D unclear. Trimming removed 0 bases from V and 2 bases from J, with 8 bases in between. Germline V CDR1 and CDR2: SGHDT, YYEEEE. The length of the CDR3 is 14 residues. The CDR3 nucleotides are TGTGCCAGCAGCTTGGGCAGGTCGAACTATGGCTACACCTTC. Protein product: CASSLGRSNYGYTF.

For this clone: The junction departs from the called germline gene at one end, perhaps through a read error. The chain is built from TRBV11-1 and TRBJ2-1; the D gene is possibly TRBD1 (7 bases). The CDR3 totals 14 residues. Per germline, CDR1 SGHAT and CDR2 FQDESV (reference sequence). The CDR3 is CASNRGGGYNGQFF. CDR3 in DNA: TGTGCCAGCAACAGGGGAGGTGGGTACAATGGGCAGTTCTTC.

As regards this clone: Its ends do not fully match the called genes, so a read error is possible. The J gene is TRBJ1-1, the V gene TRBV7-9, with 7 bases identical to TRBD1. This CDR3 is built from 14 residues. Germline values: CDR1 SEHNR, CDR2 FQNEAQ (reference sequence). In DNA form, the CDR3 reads TGTTCCAGCAGCTACCGACAGGGGAACACTGAAGCTTTCTTT. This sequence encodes CSSSYRQGNTEAFF.

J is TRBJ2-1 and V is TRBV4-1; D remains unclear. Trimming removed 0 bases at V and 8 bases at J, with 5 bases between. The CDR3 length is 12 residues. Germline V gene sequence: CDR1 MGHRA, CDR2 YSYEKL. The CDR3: CASSQESDEQFF. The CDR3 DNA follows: TGCGCCAGCAGCCAAGAATCCGATGAGCAGTTCTTC.

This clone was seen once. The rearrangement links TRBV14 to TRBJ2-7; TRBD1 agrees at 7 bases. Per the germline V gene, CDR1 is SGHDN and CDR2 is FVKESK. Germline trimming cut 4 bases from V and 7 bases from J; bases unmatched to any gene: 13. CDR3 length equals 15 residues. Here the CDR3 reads CASSRGTDIVWEQYF. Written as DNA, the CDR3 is TGTGCCAGCAGCCGGGGGACAGATATTGTATGGGAGCAGTACTTC.

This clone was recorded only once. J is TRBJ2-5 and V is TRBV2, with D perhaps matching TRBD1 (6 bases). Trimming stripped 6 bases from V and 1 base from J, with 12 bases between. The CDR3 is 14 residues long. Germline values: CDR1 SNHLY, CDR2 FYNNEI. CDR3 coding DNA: TGTGCCAGCAGCAAGACAGGTTTCCAAGAGACCCAGTACTTC. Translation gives CASSKTGFQETQYF. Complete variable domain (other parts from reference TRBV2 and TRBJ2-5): EPEVTQTPSHQVTQMGQEVILRCVPISNHLYFYWYRQILGQKVEFLVSFYNNEISEKSEIFDDQFSVERPDGSNFTLKIRSTKLEDSAMYFCASSKTGFQETQYFGPGTRLLVL.

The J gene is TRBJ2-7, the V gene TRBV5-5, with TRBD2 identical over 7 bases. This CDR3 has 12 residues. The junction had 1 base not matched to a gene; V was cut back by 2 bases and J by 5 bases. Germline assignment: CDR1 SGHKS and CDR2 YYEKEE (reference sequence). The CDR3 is CASSFRGDEQYF. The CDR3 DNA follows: TGTGCCAGCAGCTTTCGGGGGGACGAGCAGTACTTC.

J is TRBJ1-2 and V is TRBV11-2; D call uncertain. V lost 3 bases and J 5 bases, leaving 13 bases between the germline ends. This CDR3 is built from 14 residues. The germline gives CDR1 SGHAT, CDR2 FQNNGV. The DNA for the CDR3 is TGTGCCAGCAGCTTCCCCCTAAACAGATATGGCTACACCTTC. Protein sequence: CASSFPLNRYGYTF. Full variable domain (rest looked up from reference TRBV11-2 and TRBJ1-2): EAGVAQSPRYKIIEKRQSVAFWCNPISGHATLYWYQQILGQGPKLLIQFQNNGVVDDSQLPKDRFSAERLKGVDSTLKIQPAKLEDSAVYLCASSFPLNRYGYTFGSGTRLTVV.

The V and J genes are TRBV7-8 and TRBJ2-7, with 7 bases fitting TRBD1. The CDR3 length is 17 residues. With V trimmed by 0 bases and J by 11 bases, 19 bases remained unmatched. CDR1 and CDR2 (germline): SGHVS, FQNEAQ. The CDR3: CASSLAAVPGQRRQEYF. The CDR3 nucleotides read TGTGCCAGCAGCTTAGCCGCGGTCCCGGGACAGCGCCGGCAGGAGTACTTC. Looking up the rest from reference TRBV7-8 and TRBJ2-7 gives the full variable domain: GAGVSQSPRYKVAKRGQDVALRCDPISGHVSLFWYQQALGQGPEFLTYFQNEAQLDKSGLPSDRFFAERPEGSVSTLKIQRTQQEDSAVYLCASSLAAVPGQRRQEYFGPGTRLTVT.

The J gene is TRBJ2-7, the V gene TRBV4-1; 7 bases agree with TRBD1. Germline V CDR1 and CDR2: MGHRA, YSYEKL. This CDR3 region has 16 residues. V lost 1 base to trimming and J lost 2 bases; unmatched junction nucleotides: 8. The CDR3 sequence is CASSQAGQDSPYEQYF. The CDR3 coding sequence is TGCGCCAGCAGCCAAGCAGGACAGGATAGCCCCTACGAGCAGTACTTC.

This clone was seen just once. CDR3 sequence reads: CASSLKGQYSYEQYF. In nucleotides, the CDR3 is TGTGCCAGCAGTTTAAAGGGACAGTACTCCTACGAGCAGTACTTC. V and J are TRBV27 and TRBJ2-5; 7 positions agree with TRBD1. The J call could be wrong; TRBJ2-7 is a better fit for the DNA end. The CDR3 contains 15 residues. Looked up from germline, CDR1 is MNHEY and CDR2 is SMNVEV (reference sequence).

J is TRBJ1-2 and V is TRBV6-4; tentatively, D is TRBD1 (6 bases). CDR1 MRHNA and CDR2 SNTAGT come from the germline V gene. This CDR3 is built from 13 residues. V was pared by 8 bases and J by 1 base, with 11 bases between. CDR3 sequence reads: CASSQDSNYGYTF. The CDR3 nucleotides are TGTGCCAGCTCTCAGGACAGTAACTATGGCTACACCTTC.

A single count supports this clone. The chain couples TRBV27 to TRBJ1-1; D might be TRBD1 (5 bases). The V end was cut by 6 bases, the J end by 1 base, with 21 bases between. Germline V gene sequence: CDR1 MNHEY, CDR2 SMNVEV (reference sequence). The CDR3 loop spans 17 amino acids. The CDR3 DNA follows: TGTGCCAGCAGCCCTTGGGGCCCCGGAACGGCGAACACTGAAGCTTTCTTT. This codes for CASSPWGPGTANTEAFF.

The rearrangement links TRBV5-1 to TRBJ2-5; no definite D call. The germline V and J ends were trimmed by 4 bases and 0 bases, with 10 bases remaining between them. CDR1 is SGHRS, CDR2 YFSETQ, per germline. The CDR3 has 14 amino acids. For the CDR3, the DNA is TGCGCCAGCAGCCTCAACAAGTACCAAGAGACCCAGTACTTC. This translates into CASSLNKYQETQYF.

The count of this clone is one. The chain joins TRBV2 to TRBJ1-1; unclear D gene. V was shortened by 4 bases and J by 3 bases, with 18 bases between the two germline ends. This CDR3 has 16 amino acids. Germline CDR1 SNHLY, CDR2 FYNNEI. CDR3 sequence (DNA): TGTGCCAGCAGTGGGACGCGGGATGTGCTGGACACTGAAGCTTTCTTT. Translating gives CASSGTRDVLDTEAFF.

The CDR3: CASSQDRASGGEGTDTQYF. The DNA of the CDR3 is TGTGCCAGCAGCCAAGATAGGGCTAGCGGGGGTGAAGGCACAGATACGCAGTATTTT. The chain is built from TRBV14 and TRBJ2-3; 10 bases line up with TRBD2. This CDR3 has 19 amino acids. The trim removed 0 bases at V and 1 base at J, leaving 10 bases unmatched. The germline gives CDR1 SGHDN, CDR2 FVKESK.

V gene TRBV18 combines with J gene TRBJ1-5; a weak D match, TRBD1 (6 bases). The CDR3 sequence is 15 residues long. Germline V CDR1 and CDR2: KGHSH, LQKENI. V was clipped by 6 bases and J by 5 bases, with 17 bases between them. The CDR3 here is CASSPDSEGDQPQHF. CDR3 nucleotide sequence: TGTGCCAGCTCCCCCGACAGTGAGGGGGATCAGCCCCAGCATTTT.

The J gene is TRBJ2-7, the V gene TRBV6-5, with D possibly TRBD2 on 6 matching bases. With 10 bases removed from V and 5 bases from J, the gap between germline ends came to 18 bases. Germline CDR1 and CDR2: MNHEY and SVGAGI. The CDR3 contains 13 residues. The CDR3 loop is CATGPEEGHEQYF. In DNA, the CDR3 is TGTGCCACCGGACCCGAGGAGGGCCACGAGCAGTACTTC.

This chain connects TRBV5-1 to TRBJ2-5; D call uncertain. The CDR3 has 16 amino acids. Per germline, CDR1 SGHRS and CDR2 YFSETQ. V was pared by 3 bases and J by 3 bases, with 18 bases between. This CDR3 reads CASSSPGSIQKETQYF. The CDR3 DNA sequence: TGCGCCAGCAGCTCCCCTGGCTCGATACAGAAAGAGACCCAGTACTTC.

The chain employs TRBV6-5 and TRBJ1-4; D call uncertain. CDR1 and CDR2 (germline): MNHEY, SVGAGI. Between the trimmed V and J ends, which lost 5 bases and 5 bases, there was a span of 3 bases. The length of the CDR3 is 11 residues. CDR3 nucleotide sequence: TGTGCCAGCAGTACAAATGAAAAACTGTTTTTT. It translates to CASSTNEKLFF.

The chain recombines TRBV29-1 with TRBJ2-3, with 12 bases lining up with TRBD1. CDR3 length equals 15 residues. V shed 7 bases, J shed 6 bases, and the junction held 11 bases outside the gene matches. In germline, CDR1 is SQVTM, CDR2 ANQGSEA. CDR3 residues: CSALGQGAGGDTQYF. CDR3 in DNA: TGCAGCGCTCTGGGACAGGGGGCGGGAGGGGATACGCAGTATTTT.

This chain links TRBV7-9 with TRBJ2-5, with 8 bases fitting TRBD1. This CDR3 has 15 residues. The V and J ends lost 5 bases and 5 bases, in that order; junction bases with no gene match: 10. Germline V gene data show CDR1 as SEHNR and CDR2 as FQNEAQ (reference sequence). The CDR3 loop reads CASSQGQGWQETQYF. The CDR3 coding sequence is TGTGCCAGCAGCCAAGGACAGGGCTGGCAGGAGACCCAGTACTTC.

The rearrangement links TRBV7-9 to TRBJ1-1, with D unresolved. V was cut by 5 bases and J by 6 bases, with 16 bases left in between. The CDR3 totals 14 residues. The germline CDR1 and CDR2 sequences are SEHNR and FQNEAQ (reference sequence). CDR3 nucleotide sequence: TGTGCCAGCAGCCCGGGAGGCGGGCTCGCTGAAGCTTTCTTT. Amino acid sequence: CASSPGGGLAEAFF.

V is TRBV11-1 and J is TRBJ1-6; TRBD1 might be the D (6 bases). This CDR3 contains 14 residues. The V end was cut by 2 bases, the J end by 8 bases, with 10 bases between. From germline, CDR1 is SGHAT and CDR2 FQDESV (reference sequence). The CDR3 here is CASSLPQGHSPLHF. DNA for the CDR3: TGTGCCAGCAGCTTACCCCAGGGGCATTCACCCCTCCACTTT.

CDR3 residues: CASSLRDSLSLEQYF. The CDR3 DNA reads as TGTGCCAGCAGCCTCAGGGACTCCCTCTCCCTCGAGCAGTACTTC. The chain couples TRBV5-4 to TRBJ2-7; tentatively, D is TRBD2 (6 bases). Germline V gives CDR1 SGHNT, CDR2 YYREEE (reference sequence). The CDR3 runs 15 residues. Trimming cost V 4 bases and J 6 bases, with 20 bases left between them.

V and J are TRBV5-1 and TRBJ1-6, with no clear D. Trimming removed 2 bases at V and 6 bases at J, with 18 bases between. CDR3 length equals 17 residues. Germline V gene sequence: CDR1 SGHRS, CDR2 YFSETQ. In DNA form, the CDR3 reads TGCGCCAGCAGCTTAACGACCGAAACAGACCCTAATTCACCCCTCCACTTT. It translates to CASSLTTETDPNSPLHF. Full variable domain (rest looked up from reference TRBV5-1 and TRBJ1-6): KAGVTQTPRYLIKTRGQQVTLSCSPISGHRSVSWYQQTPGQGLQFLFEYFSETQRNKGNFPGRFSGRQFSNSRSEMNVSTLELGDSALYLCASSLTTETDPNSPLHFGNGTRLTVT.